This entry features one TCR beta chain sequence. These data belong to a study of blood T cell repertoires in COVID-19. Sequenced by immunoSEQ multiplex PCR; TCRdb stores in-frame clones only, minus some. The repertoire includes under 300,000 clones, about nine tenths of them detected once, and roughly 6% sits in the top ten. CDR1 and CDR2 from the germline V gene are SGHRS and YFSETQ. The CDR3 is 14 amino acids. V lost 7 bases and J 4 bases, leaving 16 bases between the germline ends. This TCR was recovered from a woman aged 30 to 39 with acute COVID-19. The material sequenced was PBMCs or T cells enriched from blood (not recorded which). This chain uses TRBV5-1 with TRBJ2-3; a weak D match, TRBD2 (7 bases). CDR3 residues: CASGGAGPPDTQYF. The CDR3 nucleotides are TGCGCCAGCGGGGGGGCGGGCCCTCCAGATACGCAGTATTTT.